Presented here are 32 T cell receptor beta chains from one specimen sequenced in a study of human T cells and chemical hapten exposure. Time point indicated: patch test 1, 2 weeks after DPC sensitization. Stated treatment: therapeutic diphenylcyclopropenone sensitization with weekly scalp DPC. MiXCR, applied by TCRdb to the RACE reads, yields one record per CDR3 protein. The sample contains about 380,000 distinct CDR3 sequences, approximately 4.4% of which appear only once. This material consisted of whole blood, taken in connection with sensitization to the hapten diphenylcyclopropenone (DPC). Receptors were obtained from a woman in her forties or fifties with alopecia areata. Some clones in this sample may be carry-over from other donors' samples.

This clonotype was seen at least ten times. The rearrangement uses TRBV5-1 and TRBJ1-4; maybe TRBD1 (5 bases). Germline-derived CDR1 and CDR2 are SGHRS and YFSETQ. The CDR3 loop spans 16 amino acids. Trimming took off 0 bases at V and 3 bases at J, with 12 bases between the two ends. CDR3 residues: CASSLAGAPANEKLFF. CDR3 sequence (DNA): TGCGCCAGCAGCTTGGCCGGGGCCCCGGCTAATGAAAAACTGTTTTTT.

This clonotype was detected ten times or more. The chain recombines TRBV7-2 with TRBJ2-1; the D gene is possibly TRBD1 (6 bases). V gave up 1 base and J gave up 9 bases, with 13 bases separating them. Germline V CDR1 and CDR2: SGHTA, FQGNSA. The CDR3 runs 14 residues. The DNA for the CDR3 is TGTGCCAGCAGCTTAGTACAGGGTAGTCTTGAGCAGTTCTTC. Translation: CASSLVQGSLEQFF.

The chain has TRBV30 and TRBJ2-3, with D possibly being TRBD1 or TRBD2 (5 bases each). Germline CDR1 GTSNPN, CDR2 SVGIG (reference sequence). This CDR3 spans 12 amino acids. Trimming took 0 bases from V and 9 from J, leaving 10 bases between them. CDR3: CAWSVRDRTQYF. Here the CDR3 DNA reads TGTGCCTGGAGTGTCCGGGACCGGACGCAGTATTTT. The full variable domain, completed using reference TRBV30 and TRBJ2-3, is SQTIHQWPATLVQPVGSPLSLECTVEGTSNPNLYWYRQAAGRGLQLLFYSVGIGQISSEVPQNLSASRPQDRQFILSSKKLLLSDSGFYLCAWSVRDRTQYFGPGTRLTVL.

This clonotype was seen only a few times. The chain has TRBV7-8 and TRBJ2-7; 7 bases map to TRBD1. Looked up from germline, CDR1 is SGHVS and CDR2 is FQNEAQ. Unmatched junction bases numbered 4, after V lost 7 bases and J lost 1 base. CDR3 length equals 13 residues. The CDR3 nucleotides are TGTGCCAGCACCCAGGGGGTGTCCTACGAGCAGTACTTC. It yields the protein CASTQGVSYEQYF.

This clonotype was detected only a few times. V gene TRBV18 combines with J gene TRBJ1-5; D call uncertain. V was clipped by 2 bases and J by 3 bases, with 8 bases between them. This CDR3 is 14 amino acids long. Germline V gives CDR1 KGHSH, CDR2 LQKENI. The CDR3 protein is CASSPIGSNQPQHF. Here the CDR3 DNA reads TGTGCCAGCTCACCAATCGGCTCCAATCAGCCCCAGCATTTT.

This clonotype occurred many times. The J gene is TRBJ2-1, the V gene TRBV11-2; D gene ambiguous. The CDR3 runs to 14 residues. The germline V gene has CDR1 SGHAT and CDR2 FQNNGV. V lost 0 bases to trimming and J lost 4 bases, with 7 bases between them. CDR3 coding DNA: TGTGCCAGCAGCTTAGAGGAGCGTTACAATGAGCAGTTCTTC. This codes for CASSLEERYNEQFF.

This clonotype was counted a few times. V and J are TRBV6-1 and TRBJ1-2; maybe TRBD1 (5 bases). V was clipped by 10 bases and J by 7 bases, with 22 bases between them. CDR3 size: 14 residues. CDR1 MNHNS and CDR2 SASEGT come from the germline V gene. CDR3 amino acids: CATYTGTWVGGYTF. In nucleotides, the CDR3 is TGTGCCACCTACACCGGGACCTGGGTAGGTGGCTACACCTTC.

The rearrangement links TRBV6-1 to TRBJ1-1; D perhaps matches TRBD1 (5 bases). This CDR3 contains 14 residues. V was pared by 7 bases and J by 6 bases, with 18 bases between. Germline loops: CDR1 MNHNS, CDR2 SASEGT. The CDR3 loop reads CASILFQGSPEAFF. The CDR3 nucleotides are TGTGCCAGCATTCTCTTTCAGGGCTCCCCTGAAGCTTTCTTT.

This clonotype was picked up many times. This sequence joins TRBV28 and TRBJ1-1; 9 nucleotides align to TRBD1. The germline gives CDR1 MDHEN, CDR2 SYDVKM. This CDR3 has 15 amino acids. The V gene end was trimmed by 4 bases and the J gene end by 5 bases; junction bases not matched to a gene: 8. The CDR3 loop reads CASSSGGTGKTEAFF. The CDR3 nucleotides read TGTGCCAGCAGTTCGGGAGGGACAGGGAAGACTGAAGCTTTCTTT. The variable domain in full, completed from reference TRBV28 and TRBJ1-1, reads DVKVTQSSRYLVKRTGEKVFLECVQDMDHENMFWYRQDPGLGLRLIYFSYDVKMKEKGDIPEGYSVSREKKERFSLILESASTNQTSMYLCASSSGGTGKTEAFFGQGTRLTVV.

In its sample, this clonotype was seen many times. The CDR3 nucleotides are TGTGCCAGCAGCCTAGGCCGGGTCCCCACAGATACGCAGTATTTT. Translating gives CASSLGRVPTDTQYF. The rearrangement joins TRBV5-6 to TRBJ2-3; D remains ambiguous. The ends were cut back, 4 bases at V and 2 bases at J, with 14 bases in the middle. CDR3 length equals 15 residues. Germline V gene lookup returns CDR1 SGHDT and CDR2 YYEEEE.

V is TRBV10-3 and J is TRBJ2-3; possibly TRBD2 for D (5 bases). Germline V gene data show CDR1 as ENHRY and CDR2 as SYGVKD. The V gene lost 4 bases and the J gene lost 3 bases, with 5 bases spanning the gap. The CDR3 is 12 amino acids. CDR3 in amino acids: CAISGGTDTQYF. CDR3 in DNA: TGTGCCATCAGTGGAGGGACAGATACGCAGTATTTT.

In its sample, this clonotype was seen a few times. The rearrangement joins TRBV6-6 to TRBJ1-4; D possibly corresponds to TRBD1 (6 bases). Germline CDR1 MNHNY, CDR2 SVGAGI (reference sequence). The CDR3 contains 11 residues. Trimming took 11 bases from V and 9 from J, leaving 13 bases between them. The chain's CDR3 is CACGGPQKLFF. CDR3 nucleotide sequence: TGTGCCTGCGGGGGGCCCCAAAAACTGTTTTTT.

At least ten counts were recorded for this clonotype. The V gene is TRBV5-5, the J gene TRBJ2-3; 7 nucleotides line up with TRBD1. There are 16 residues in the CDR3. J gave up 10 bases and V 0 bases, and 14 bases lay outside the gene matches. Germline values: CDR1 SGHKS, CDR2 YYEKEE (reference sequence). The CDR3 region has the DNA TGTGCCAGCAGCTTGGCCGGGACAGCCCCTCAGGGGGCGCAGTATTTT. Translated, it gives CASSLAGTAPQGAQYF.

This clonotype was seen many times. V is TRBV7-3 and J is TRBJ1-1, with no clear D. CDR1 is SGHTA and CDR2 is FQGTGA in the germline V gene. Trimming shortened V by 5 bases and J by 7 bases, and 8 bases separated the two germline ends. This CDR3 is 11 amino acids long. The CDR3 region has the DNA TGTGCCAGCAGCAATGGGCTTGAAGCTTTCTTT. Protein product: CASSNGLEAFF.

This clonotype was found a few times. The V and J genes are TRBV12-3 or TRBV12-4 and TRBJ2-1, with TRBD2 identical over 8 bases. The CDR3 covers 15 residues. V shed 3 bases, J shed 8 bases, and the junction held 9 bases outside the gene matches. CDR3 bases: TGTGCCAGCAGTTTTTATAGTAGCGGGGTCCATGAGCAGTTCTTC. This translates into CASSFYSSGVHEQFF.

This clonotype was recorded many times. The V call is TRBV5-6, the J call TRBJ1-3; D is possibly TRBD1 (5 bases). This CDR3 comprises 14 residues. The V and J ends lost 3 bases and 0 bases respectively, with 7 bases between them. Germline V gene data show CDR1 as SGHDT and CDR2 as YYEEEE. The CDR3 nucleotides are TGTGCCAGCAGCTGGGGGTCCTCTGGAAACACCATATATTTT. Translated: CASSWGSSGNTIYF.

The table lists this clonotype with many counts. This sequence joins TRBV19 and TRBJ1-6, with D perhaps TRBD1 (5 bases). Germline CDR1 and CDR2: LNHDA and SQIVND (reference sequence). Trimming stripped 7 bases from V and 0 bases from J, with 10 bases between. CDR3 length equals 15 residues. The CDR3 coding sequence is TGTGCCAGTACAGCAGGGAGCTCCTATAATTCACCCCTCCACTTT. The encoded protein is CASTAGSSYNSPLHF.

This clonotype was observed many times. The rearrangement joins TRBV2 to TRBJ2-7; tentatively, D is TRBD1 (6 bases). V lost 6 bases to trimming and J lost 4 bases, with 10 bases between them. The germline V gene encodes CDR1 SNHLY and CDR2 FYNNEI. This CDR3 comprises 12 residues. The CDR3 nucleotides are TGTGCCAGCAGAGGGGGATTTTACGAGCAGTACTTC. Its protein product is CASRGGFYEQYF.

At least ten counts were recorded for this clonotype. The chain combines TRBV29-1 with TRBJ1-2; D is ambiguous. This CDR3 spans 10 amino acids. Trimming shortened V by 4 bases and J by 4 bases, and 4 bases separated the two germline ends. Per germline, CDR1 SQVTM and CDR2 ANQGSEA. CDR3 sequence: CSVASYGYTF. The DNA for the CDR3 is TGCAGCGTTGCAAGCTATGGCTACACCTTC.

This clonotype was found once. It may be a read error: a sequence one base away is much more abundant. V is TRBV2 and J is TRBJ1-2; D is undetermined. The germline gives CDR1 SNHLY, CDR2 FYNNEI. The CDR3 loop spans 17 amino acids. V was pared by 1 base and J by 4 bases, with 19 bases between. CDR3 DNA sequence: TGTGCCAGCAGTGAAGTACTAGGGCAGACCCTGGGCTATGGCTACACCTTC. Translating gives CASSEVLGQTLGYGYTF.

The J gene is TRBJ2-6, the V gene TRBV20-1; 10 bases line up with TRBD1. Germline assignment: CDR1 DFQATT and CDR2 SNEGSKA (reference sequence). The CDR3 runs to 18 residues. V lost 5 bases to trimming and J lost 3 bases; unmatched junction nucleotides: 13. DNA for the CDR3: TGCAGTGCTCGGTCCCGGGACAGGGGAGGATATGGGGCCAACGTCCTGACTTTC. Translated, it gives CSARSRDRGGYGANVLTF.

This clonotype came up a few times. The CDR3 protein is CASSTTTNTGELFF. Here the CDR3 DNA reads TGTGCCAGCAGCACCACGACCAACACCGGGGAGCTGTTTTTT. This chain links TRBV7-9 with TRBJ2-2; D is uncertain. The CDR3 is made up of 14 amino acids. V dropped 5 bases and J dropped 2 bases, with 9 bases sitting between them. In germline, CDR1 is SEHNR, CDR2 FQNEAQ (reference sequence).

This rearrangement joins TRBV9 to TRBJ2-7; D is uncertain. Per germline, CDR1 SGDLS and CDR2 YYNGEE. Trimming took 0 bases from V and 9 from J, leaving 16 bases between them. This CDR3 is 14 amino acids long. The chain's CDR3 is CASSVGDAPSGQYF. CDR3 sequence (DNA): TGTGCCAGCAGCGTAGGTGATGCACCCTCTGGGCAGTACTTC.

This clonotype was seen a few times. The V and J genes are TRBV28 and TRBJ1-1; D ambiguous. The germline gives CDR1 MDHEN, CDR2 SYDVKM. The CDR3 sequence is 16 residues long. Trimming pared 5 bases from V and 2 bases from J, leaving 18 bases between. This chain's CDR3 is CASSRNTGPSNTEAFF. In DNA, the CDR3 is TGTGCCAGCAGTCGCAATACCGGCCCGTCCAACACTGAAGCTTTCTTT.

This clonotype was recorded at least ten times. The chain recombines TRBV29-1 with TRBJ2-3, with 10 nucleotides matching TRBD2. Germline values: CDR1 SQVTM, CDR2 ANQGSEA. The V gene end was trimmed by 6 bases and the J gene end by 1 base; junction bases not matched to a gene: 4. The CDR3 has 14 amino acids. The CDR3 loop is CSVALAGGTDTQYF. CDR3 in DNA: TGCAGCGTCGCGCTAGCGGGAGGCACAGATACGCAGTATTTT.

This clonotype was detected ten times or more. This rearrangement joins TRBV10-1 to TRBJ1-2; D is undetermined. The CDR3 spans 18 residues. The germline V gene has CDR1 WNHNN and CDR2 SYGVQD (reference sequence). V lost 6 bases and J 4 bases, leaving 27 bases between the germline ends. In DNA form, the CDR3 reads TGCGCCAGCAGACGTGAGGATCGAGATAGTTTCGACCCCTATGGCTACACCTTC. Translation: CASRREDRDSFDPYGYTF.

Many counts were recorded for this clonotype. CDR3 loop: CASIWGNTEAFF. DNA for the CDR3: TGTGCCAGCATCTGGGGAAACACTGAAGCTTTCTTT. V gene TRBV12-3 or TRBV12-4 combines with J gene TRBJ1-1; no clear D. The CDR3 has 12 residues. Trimming removed 7 bases at V and 2 bases at J, with 8 bases between.

Concerning this clonotype: This could be a read error, since a much larger clone is one nucleotide away. The conserved closing phenylalanine or tryptophan is absent in this CDR3, likely reflecting a read error. V gene TRBV3-1 combines with J gene TRBJ2-1; D might be TRBD1 or TRBD2, each matching 6 bases. The ends were cut back, 0 bases at V and 1 base at J, with 13 bases in the middle. The CDR3 is 17 residues long. The V gene's germline CDR1 is LGHDT and CDR2 YNNKEL (reference sequence). The CDR3 DNA reads as TGTGCCAGCAGCCAAGATCACCGGGGGCCATCCTACAATGAGCAGTTCTTA. Protein sequence: CASSQDHRGPSYNEQFL.

This clonotype was seen repeatedly, ten times or more. V gene TRBV20-1 combines with J gene TRBJ2-1; a weak D match, TRBD2 (5 bases). The V and J ends lost 4 bases and 7 bases respectively, with 17 bases between them. The CDR3 loop spans 14 amino acids. Looked up from germline, CDR1 is DFQATT and CDR2 is SNEGSKA (reference sequence). CDR3 in amino acids: CSAKWLAKGNEQFF. The CDR3 nucleotides are TGCAGTGCTAAGTGGCTAGCTAAGGGAAATGAGCAGTTCTTC.

In this sample, this clonotype turned up many times. This chain connects TRBV7-7 to TRBJ2-3, with TRBD1 as a possible D gene (6 bases). Germline CDR1 and CDR2: SSHAT and FNYEAQ (reference sequence). The CDR3 is 13 residues long. V was pared by 3 bases and J by 4 bases, with 8 bases between. The CDR3 loop is CASSLDRSDTQYF. In DNA, the CDR3 is TGTGCCAGCAGCTTGGACAGATCAGATACGCAGTATTTT.

The sample holds many counts of this clonotype. V gene TRBV29-1 combines with J gene TRBJ2-3; tentative D call: TRBD2 (6 bases). The length of the CDR3 is 14 residues. Germline lookup yields CDR1 SQVTM and CDR2 ANQGSEA. Trimming cost V 5 bases and J 2 bases, with 14 bases left between them. The CDR3 DNA follows: TGCAGCGTTTTAAGAGCGGGCAACACAGATACGCAGTATTTT. This sequence encodes CSVLRAGNTDTQYF.

The rearrangement joins TRBV2 to TRBJ1-1, with D hard to call. There are 14 residues in the CDR3. The germline V gene has CDR1 SNHLY and CDR2 FYNNEI. Trimming removed 3 bases from V and 4 bases from J, with 12 bases in between. DNA of the CDR3: TGTGCCAGCAGTGAGCTCCTGTCCCTCACTGAAGCTTTCTTT. Translated, it gives CASSELLSLTEAFF. Complete variable domain (other parts from reference TRBV2 and TRBJ1-1): EPEVTQTPSHQVTQMGQEVILRCVPISNHLYFYWYRQILGQKVEFLVSFYNNEISEKSEIFDDQFSVERPDGSNFTLKIRSTKLEDSAMYFCASSELLSLTEAFFGQGTRLTVV.